This T cell receptor beta chain appears in the sequencing data of a study of control samples from healthy donors and cancer patients. Germline assignment: CDR1 MDHEN and CDR2 SYDVKM. The length of the CDR3 is 15 residues. Trimming took 3 bases from V and 5 from J, leaving 14 bases between them. Method: immunoSEQ multiplex PCR; TCRdb's copy keeps in-frame clones and lacks some. The table lists about 130,000 clones, over 75% of them singletons, with about 2.3% in the top ten. The specimen was blood. This TCR derives from a man aged 35 to 55 in good health. The chain employs TRBV28 and TRBJ1-5, with D possibly TRBD1 on 6 matching bases. The CDR3 coding sequence is TGTGCCAGCAGTTTTACACAGGGAGTGGATCAGCCCCAGCATTTT. It specifies CASSFTQGVDQPQHF.